A single T cell receptor (beta chain) is shown here with its context. Its antigen is not known. The CDR3 extends over 17 amino acids. Germline V gene sequence: CDR1 SGHNT, CDR2 YYREEE (reference sequence). Unmatched junction bases numbered 6, after V lost 0 bases and J lost 4 bases. The sample belongs to a study of T cells in tumors after PD-1 blockade. Whole-study results and caveats: After therapy, most expanded exhausted CD8+ clones were absent pre-treatment, suggesting clonal replacement.

Repertoires were generated with immunoSEQ multiplex PCR, while TCRdb's copy carries only in-frame clones and drops some. The sample records thousands of clones, 71% being singletons. Described time point: first of two post-therapy site-matched biopsies approximately 8 weeks apart. This TCR came from a human donor with basal cell carcinoma. The chain joins TRBV5-4 to TRBJ2-5; 13 bases agree with TRBD2. The material sequenced was tumor tissue, taken after anti-PD-1 treatment. Written as DNA, the CDR3 is TGTGCCAGCAGCTTGGGGACTAGCGGGGGTGATAGAGAGACCCAGTACTTC. Its translation: CASSLGTSGGDRETQYF.